This T cell receptor (beta chain) was identified during a study of Ad26.COV2.S vaccination and SARS-CoV-2 variants. The treatment was: around 19 received Ad26.COV2.S at low or high dose, single or two shots; 5 received placebo; per-sample allocation not given. Specimen acquisition occurred on day 63 following the initial vaccine or placebo injection. Ad26.COV2.S expressed prefusion-stabilized spike from the original Wuhan strain. Clones were sequenced by immunoSEQ multiplex PCR, and TCRdb holds only the in-frame ones, with some missing. Here the sample spans about 280,000 clones, 80% to 90% being singletons. The source is a person aged 18 to 59 who received the Ad26.COV2.S COVID-19 vaccine or a placebo. The sample consisted of peripheral blood, taken in a trial of Ad26.COV2.S vaccine versus placebo.

CDR3: CASSAADMGETQYF. DNA of the CDR3: TGCGCCAGCAGCGCCGCGGACATGGGGGAGACCCAGTACTTC. The chain employs TRBV5-1 and TRBJ2-5, with a possible D match to TRBD1 (5 bases). This CDR3 is 14 amino acids long. Per the germline V gene, CDR1 is SGHRS and CDR2 is YFSETQ. V lost 4 bases and J 5 bases, leaving 15 bases between the germline ends.